The 32 T cell receptor beta chains listed next were all sequenced from one sample in a study of control samples from healthy donors and cancer patients. Clones were sequenced by immunoSEQ multiplex PCR, and TCRdb holds only the in-frame ones, with some missing. The data show 130,000 to 150,000 clones, around 92% seen once. Sequencing was done on a sample of blood. Receptors were obtained from a man aged 30 to 39 in good health.

This chain uses TRBV30 with TRBJ2-3, with 8 bases lining up with TRBD2. This CDR3 comprises 15 residues. V lost 3 bases, J lost 5 bases, and 10 bases stayed unmatched. In germline, CDR1 is GTSNPN, CDR2 SVGIG (reference sequence). DNA of the CDR3: TGTGCCTGGAGGGGGAGCGGGGGAAATGGAGATACGCAGTATTTT. This translates into CAWRGSGGNGDTQYF. Filled out from reference TRBV30 and TRBJ2-3, the complete variable domain reads SQTIHQWPATLVQPVGSPLSLECTVEGTSNPNLYWYRQAAGRGLQLLFYSVGIGQISSEVPQNLSASRPQDRQFILSSKKLLLSDSGFYLCAWRGSGGNGDTQYFGPGTRLTVL.

The V and J genes are TRBV21-1 and TRBJ1-5; the listed D gene, TRBD1, was not tested against the DNA. TRBV21-1 is a pseudogene. The CDR3 spans 16 residues. CDR3 amino acids: CASTQQGTYSNQPQHF. The CDR3 bases are TGTGCCAGCACCCAACAGGGAACATATAGCAATCAGCCCCAGCATTTT.

The CDR3 nucleotides are TGTGCCAGTAGTGAGGGACAGGCGAACACTGAAGCTTTCTTT. Amino acid sequence: CASSEGQANTEAFF. The chain carries TRBV19 and TRBJ1-1, with 8 bases identical to TRBD1. This CDR3 is built from 14 residues. The V and J ends lost 5 bases and 1 base, in that order; junction bases with no gene match: 3. The germline gives CDR1 LNHDA, CDR2 SQIVND (reference sequence).

This clone has only a few counts. The chain's CDR3 is CASSETGNNEQFF. The CDR3 region has the DNA TGTGCCAGCAGTGAGACAGGGAACAATGAGCAGTTCTTC. The chain has TRBV2 and TRBJ2-1; 7 bases line up with TRBD1. CDR1 is SNHLY and CDR2 is FYNNEI in the germline V gene. Unmatched junction bases numbered 1, after V lost 3 bases and J lost 5 bases. This CDR3 is 13 amino acids long.

V usage is TRBV18 and J usage is TRBJ2-1; 10 bases line up with TRBD2. V lost 0 bases to trimming and J lost 4 bases; unmatched junction nucleotides: 6. CDR1 and CDR2 (germline): KGHSH, LQKENI. The CDR3 length is 17 residues. CDR3 in DNA: TGTGCCAGCTCACCACCGGGACTAGCGTCCACTTACAATGAGCAGTTCTTC. Its protein product is CASSPPGLASTYNEQFF.

This sequence joins TRBV10-1 and TRBJ2-1; TRBD2 aligns across 7 bases. With V trimmed by 0 bases and J by 4 bases, 3 bases remained unmatched. CDR1 and CDR2 from the germline V gene are WNHNN and SYGVQD (reference sequence). CDR3 length: 15 residues. CDR3 DNA sequence: TGCGCCAGCAGTGAGTCAAGCGGGGCGTACAATGAGCAGTTCTTC. Its translation is CASSESSGAYNEQFF.

The chain employs TRBV7-9 and TRBJ2-3, with TRBD2 identical over 12 bases. V lost 5 bases, J lost 5 bases, and 5 bases stayed unmatched. The CDR3 runs 15 residues. The germline gives CDR1 SEHNR, CDR2 FQNEAQ (reference sequence). The CDR3 DNA reads as TGTGCCAGCAGCGTACTAGCGGGGGGCGTAGATACGCAGTATTTT. This sequence encodes CASSVLAGGVDTQYF.

The genes are TRBV28 and TRBJ2-7, with 10 bases that match TRBD1. The germline V gene has CDR1 MDHEN and CDR2 SYDVKM. CDR3 size: 15 residues. Trimming removed 4 bases from V and 2 bases from J; junction bases left unmatched: 5. CDR3 DNA: TGTGCCAGCAGTTCCGACGGGACAGGGGCCTACGAGCAGTACTTC. Its protein is CASSSDGTGAYEQYF.

The chain carries TRBV19 and TRBJ1-1, with TRBD1 matching 12 bases. The germline V gene has CDR1 LNHDA and CDR2 SQIVND (reference sequence). CDR3 length equals 16 residues. V lost 4 bases to trimming and J lost 9 bases; unmatched junction nucleotides: 12. This CDR3 reads CASSNRAGTGGAKAFF. CDR3 nucleotide sequence: TGTGCCAGTAGTAACAGGGCCGGGACAGGGGGCGCGAAAGCTTTCTTT.

This rearrangement joins TRBV28 to TRBJ2-2, with 12 positions matching TRBD2. CDR1 MDHEN and CDR2 SYDVKM come from the germline V gene. J was trimmed by 0 bases and V by 3 bases; bases with no gene match: 11. The CDR3 is 20 amino acids. The CDR3, as DNA: TGTGCCAGCAGTTTTGAGAATGGACTAGCGGGGTTACCGAACACCGGGGAGCTGTTTTTT. Translating it yields CASSFENGLAGLPNTGELFF. The whole variable domain, filled in from reference TRBV28 and TRBJ2-2, reads DVKVTQSSRYLVKRTGEKVFLECVQDMDHENMFWYRQDPGLGLRLIYFSYDVKMKEKGDIPEGYSVSREKKERFSLILESASTNQTSMYLCASSFENGLAGLPNTGELFFGEGSRLTVL.

The rearrangement joins TRBV14 to TRBJ2-2; 10 nucleotides agree with TRBD1. The germline CDR1 and CDR2 sequences are SGHDN and FVKESK. J was trimmed by 4 bases and V by 4 bases; bases with no gene match: 6. The CDR3 is made up of 16 amino acids. The CDR3 region is CASSPPGQGRTGELFF. The CDR3 DNA sequence: TGTGCCAGCAGCCCCCCGGGACAGGGGCGCACCGGGGAGCTGTTTTTT.

The chain recombines TRBV29-1 with TRBJ2-7, with 9 bases lining up with TRBD2. Germline V gene lookup returns CDR1 SQVTM and CDR2 ANQGSEA. The CDR3 loop spans 14 amino acids. Germline trimming cut 4 bases from V and 3 bases from J; bases unmatched to any gene: 7. Written as DNA, the CDR3 is TGCAGCGTTGTCCTACTAGCGGGTGTCTACGAGCAGTACTTC. Translated: CSVVLLAGVYEQYF.

This clone was observed once. The V and J genes are TRBV2 and TRBJ1-2; D gene ambiguous. Between the trimmed V and J ends, which lost 3 bases and 2 bases, there was a span of 7 bases. Per the germline V gene, CDR1 is SNHLY and CDR2 is FYNNEI. This CDR3 spans 13 amino acids. CDR3 bases: TGTGCCAGCAGTGATCAGGCCAACTATGGCTACACCTTC. It yields the protein CASSDQANYGYTF.

CDR3 sequence reads: CASSDRDSNQPQHF. The CDR3 region has the DNA TGTGCCAGCAGCGACCGGGACAGCAATCAGCCCCAGCATTTT. The gene calls are TRBV9 and TRBJ1-5, with a possible D match to TRBD1 (5 bases). The CDR3 spans 14 residues. Trimming shortened V by 3 bases and J by 1 base, and 8 bases separated the two germline ends. Germline loops: CDR1 SGDLS, CDR2 YYNGEE.

This chain links TRBV5-6 with TRBJ2-3, with D perhaps matching TRBD2 (6 bases). In germline, CDR1 is SGHDT, CDR2 YYEEEE. Trimming removed 0 bases from V and 5 bases from J, with 16 bases in between. The CDR3 totals 16 residues. This CDR3 is CASSLEGLRSGDTQYF. The CDR3 DNA reads TGTGCCAGCAGCTTGGAGGGACTCAGGTCGGGAGATACGCAGTATTTT. Drawing the rest from reference TRBV5-6 and TRBJ2-3, the complete variable domain is DAGVTQSPTHLIKTRGQQVTLRCSPKSGHDTVSWYQQALGQGPQFIFQYYEEEERQRGNFPDRFSGHQFPNYSSELNVNALLLGDSALYLCASSLEGLRSGDTQYFGPGTRLTVL.

The gene calls are TRBV4-1 and TRBJ1-3; D unclear. Trimming left V 0 bases short and J 0 bases short, with 9 bases between. Per germline, CDR1 MGHRA and CDR2 YSYEKL. CDR3 length equals 16 residues. CDR3 sequence: CASSQDFRSSGNTIYF. The DNA of the CDR3 is TGCGCCAGCAGCCAAGATTTCAGGTCCTCTGGAAACACCATATATTTT.

This chain joins TRBV11-2 and TRBJ1-1, with 12 bases that match TRBD1. CDR1 and CDR2 from the germline V gene are SGHAT and FQNNGV. Germline trimming cut 3 bases from V and 7 bases from J; bases unmatched to any gene: 15. The CDR3 totals 18 residues. CDR3 protein: CASSFKEVKGQGANEAFF. DNA for the CDR3: TGTGCCAGCAGCTTCAAGGAGGTAAAGGGACAGGGGGCAAATGAAGCTTTCTTT.

The V call is TRBV6-5, the J call TRBJ1-2; 8 bases agree with TRBD1. The CDR3 consists of 13 residues. The V segment lost 11 bases and the J segment 8 bases; nucleotides outside the gene matches: 13. CDR1 and CDR2 from the germline V gene are MNHEY and SVGAGI. The CDR3 nucleotides are TGTGCCCGCGGAGGGCGGGGGGACAGGGGCTACACCTTC. Residues: CARGGRGDRGYTF.

The V and J genes are TRBV20-1 and TRBJ2-3; TRBD2 might be the D (6 bases). The CDR3 has 16 residues. Between the trimmed V and J ends, which lost 3 bases and 3 bases, there was a span of 19 bases. Per germline, CDR1 DFQATT and CDR2 SNEGSKA (reference sequence). The CDR3, as DNA: TGCAGTGCTAGTACGAACCGGGGGTCGGGGACAGATACGCAGTATTTT. Protein: CSASTNRGSGTDTQYF.

This chain uses TRBV7-2 with TRBJ2-7, with 7 bases that match TRBD1. With V trimmed by 2 bases and J by 7 bases, 8 bases remained unmatched. Germline V gives CDR1 SGHTA, CDR2 FQGNSA. The length of the CDR3 is 14 residues. In DNA, the CDR3 is TGTGCCAGCAGCTTAACACAGGGGTCCCGGGAGCAGTACTTC. It specifies CASSLTQGSREQYF.

V gene TRBV6-2 or TRBV6-3 combines with J gene TRBJ1-1, with TRBD1 identical over 7 bases. Germline-derived CDR1 and CDR2 are MNHEY and SVGEGT. The CDR3 spans 14 residues. The V gene end was trimmed by 4 bases and the J gene end by 1 base; junction bases not matched to a gene: 3. The CDR3 region is CASSWDSQNTEAFF. The CDR3, as DNA: TGTGCCAGCAGTTGGGACAGCCAGAACACTGAAGCTTTCTTT.

The V and J genes are TRBV24-1 and TRBJ1-1; a weak D match, TRBD1 (5 bases). Germline CDR1 KGHDR, CDR2 SFDVKD. The CDR3 spans 13 residues. V was shortened by 2 bases and J by 10 bases, with 13 bases between the two germline ends. In DNA, the CDR3 is TGTGCCACCAGTGATTCGTTGGGAGGGGTAGCTTTCTTT. Translated: CATSDSLGGVAFF.

This clone has just one count. The chain joins TRBV6-5 to TRBJ1-1; the D is unclear. Germline V gives CDR1 MNHEY, CDR2 SVGAGI. Trimming removed 4 bases at V and 0 bases at J, with 6 bases between. The CDR3 loop spans 13 amino acids. CDR3 sequence: CASSLQLNTEAFF. CDR3 bases: TGTGCCAGCAGTTTACAGTTGAACACTGAAGCTTTCTTT.

The CDR3 loop reads CASSSGNTGELFF. CDR3 nucleotide sequence: TGTGCCAGCAGCTCCGGGAACACCGGGGAGCTGTTTTTT. The chain uses TRBV11-2 and TRBJ2-2, with D unclear. Looked up from germline, CDR1 is SGHAT and CDR2 is FQNNGV. This CDR3 comprises 13 residues. Trimming cost V 4 bases and J 1 base, with 4 bases left between them.

V gene TRBV4-1 combines with J gene TRBJ1-2; 12 bases match TRBD1. The V gene's germline CDR1 is MGHRA and CDR2 YSYEKL. CDR3 length equals 16 residues. Germline trimming cut 0 bases from V and 5 bases from J; bases unmatched to any gene: 4. This CDR3 is CASSQDLGQGAYGYTF. CDR3 sequence (DNA): TGCGCCAGCAGCCAAGATCTGGGACAGGGGGCGTATGGCTACACCTTC.

The chain has TRBV10-3 and TRBJ2-1, with D possibly being TRBD2 (6 bases). V lost 4 bases to trimming and J lost 5 bases, with 15 bases between them. Germline CDR1 reads ENHRY; CDR2 reads SYGVKD. The CDR3 spans 15 residues. The CDR3 protein is CAISGPGRGDNEQFF. CDR3 nucleotide sequence: TGTGCCATCAGTGGACCGGGACGCGGGGACAATGAGCAGTTCTTC.

Worth noting for this clone: At the DNA level, this CDR3 is encoded by other sequences in the same sample as well. The chain is built from TRBV6-6 and TRBJ2-7; D may be TRBD1 or TRBD2 (5 bases each). This CDR3 is built from 15 residues. Trimming stripped 6 bases from V and 1 base from J, with 16 bases between. Germline loops: CDR1 MNHNY, CDR2 SVGAGI (reference sequence). CDR3 region: CASSPTGGASYEQYF. In nucleotides, the CDR3 is TGTGCCAGCAGCCCTACAGGAGGCGCGTCCTACGAGCAGTACTTC.

The CDR3 nucleotides are TGTGCCAGCAGCTTATCGACACCCAACTATGGCTACACCTTC. Its translation is CASSLSTPNYGYTF. The J gene is TRBJ1-2, the V gene TRBV7-9; D gene unclear. V lost 2 bases, J lost 2 bases, and 9 bases lay in between. The CDR3 is 14 residues long. CDR1 and CDR2 (germline): SEHNR, FQNEAQ (reference sequence).

J is TRBJ1-4 and V is TRBV2, with TRBD1 matching over 9 bases. CDR1 is SNHLY, CDR2 FYNNEI, per germline. The CDR3 has 15 residues. The trim removed 8 bases at V and 6 bases at J, leaving 10 bases unmatched. CDR3 DNA sequence: TGTGCCAGCTCTATGGACAGGGGATGGGATGAAAAACTGTTTTTT. Its translation: CASSMDRGWDEKLFF.

The chain links TRBV11-1 to TRBJ2-1; no firm D call. CDR3 length: 13 residues. Germline V CDR1 and CDR2: SGHAT, FQDESV (reference sequence). Trimming removed 3 bases from V and 8 bases from J, with 11 bases in between. DNA of the CDR3: TGTGCCAGCAGCTTCGGATTAAAGGATGAGCAGTTCTTC. Protein product: CASSFGLKDEQFF.

The J gene is TRBJ2-6, the V gene TRBV2; 15 bases fit TRBD2. Losses at the gene ends were 5 bases for V and 0 bases for J; bases not matched to a gene: 8. Germline CDR1 SNHLY, CDR2 FYNNEI. The CDR3 has 20 amino acids. The CDR3 reads CASSWTSGGAKYSGANVLTF. CDR3 in DNA: TGTGCCAGCAGTTGGACTAGCGGGGGGGCAAAATACTCTGGGGCCAACGTCCTGACTTTC.

V usage is TRBV18 and J usage is TRBJ2-1, with TRBD2 matching 14 bases. Germline loops: CDR1 KGHSH, CDR2 LQKENI. CDR3 length: 15 amino acids. V gave up 5 bases and J gave up 5 bases; unmatched junction bases: 2. The CDR3 DNA reads TGTGCCAGCTCAACGGGACTAGCGGGGGACAATGAGCAGTTCTTC. As protein: CASSTGLAGDNEQFF. The variable domain in full, completed from reference TRBV18 and TRBJ2-1, reads NAGVMQNPRHLVRRRGQEARLRCSPMKGHSHVYWYRQLPEEGLKFMVYLQKENIIDESGMPKERFSAEFPKEGPSILRIQQVVRGDSAAYFCASSTGLAGDNEQFFGPGTRLTVL.